This T cell receptor beta chain was profiled in a study of control samples from healthy donors and cancer patients. The CDR3 is 15 residues long. Germline CDR1 and CDR2: SGDLS and YYNGEE. Trimming stripped 4 bases from V and 3 bases from J, with 17 bases between. This table comes from immunoSEQ multiplex PCR, and its TCRdb copy is limited to in-frame clones, with some not included. The profile covers about 100,000 clones, with 87% appearing a single time and 15% to 20% taken by the ten largest. The receptor was derived from a woman aged 45-60 years in good health. Sequenced: blood. This rearrangement joins TRBV9 to TRBJ2-7, with D perhaps TRBD2 (6 bases). CDR3 coding DNA: TGTGCCAGCAGCTGGGGGGAGACTTCGATCTACGAGCAGTACGTC. Its translation: CASSWGETSIYEQYV.